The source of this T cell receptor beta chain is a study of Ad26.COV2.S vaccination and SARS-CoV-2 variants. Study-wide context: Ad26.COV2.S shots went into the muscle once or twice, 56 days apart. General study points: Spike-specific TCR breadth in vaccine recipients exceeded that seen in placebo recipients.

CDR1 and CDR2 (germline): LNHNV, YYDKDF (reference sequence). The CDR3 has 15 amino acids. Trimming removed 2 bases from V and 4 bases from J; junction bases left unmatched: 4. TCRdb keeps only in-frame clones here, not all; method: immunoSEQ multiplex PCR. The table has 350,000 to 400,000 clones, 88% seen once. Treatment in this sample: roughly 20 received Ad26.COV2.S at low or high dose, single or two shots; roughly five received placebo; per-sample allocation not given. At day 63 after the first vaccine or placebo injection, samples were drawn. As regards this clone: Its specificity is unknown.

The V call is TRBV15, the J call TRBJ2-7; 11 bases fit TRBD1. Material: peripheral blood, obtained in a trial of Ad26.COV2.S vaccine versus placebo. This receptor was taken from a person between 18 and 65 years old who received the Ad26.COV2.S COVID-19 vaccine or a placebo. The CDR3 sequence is CATSRPGTGGYEQYF. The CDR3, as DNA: TGTGCCACCAGCAGACCCGGGACAGGGGGTTACGAGCAGTACTTC.